This TCR beta chain was observed in a study of blood T cell repertoires in COVID-19 (dated by TCRdb to about 2020). A note on the overall study: Samples covering the acute and convalescent phases of COVID-19 were provided by collaborators in the United States, Italy and Spain. Nearly every sample came with metadata listing a de-identified subject ID, COVID-19 status, age in years and sex. Where HLA class I and class II types were available, the types were taken from metadata supplied by the sample provider, not from assay-based typing. The prospective study material was composed of cDNA or gDNA derived from T cells, B-cell-depleted T cells, or PBMCs. The dataset comprised deeply sampled blood TCRbeta repertoires from subjects exposed to, actively infected with, or recovered from COVID-19. The repertoires were made available in a free public database intended to serve as a resource for research on the immune response to SARS-CoV-2. Samples were obtained from the ongoing ImmuneRACE study (first 160 participants) and from 1,254 subjects provided by 6 global collaborators.

A distance of 15 bases separates the germline ends of V and J, which lose 5 bases and 0 bases respectively. The germline V gene yields SGHTA for CDR1 and FQGNSA for CDR2. Including cysteine and phenylalanine, the CDR3 has 16 amino acids. Only the CDR3 DNA is retained, 48 bases long and in frame from the first base. Whole blood was collected in K2EDTA tubes by collaborating institutions according to the institutions' own protocols. For TCRbeta analysis, collaborators shipped samples in one of three forms: frozen whole blood, isolated PBMCs, or DNA extracted from either of those sample types. Study-level results and caveats: How much clinical and demographic metadata was included differed by source and by participant, and the metadata was provided uncurated.

TCRbeta CDR3 regions were amplified from genomic DNA using the immunoSEQ Assay, a bias-controlled multiplex PCR. Per the authors' processing: The number of nucleated cells in each sample was estimated by amplification of reference gene primers within the assay. Sequence reads were collapsed and filtered to measure the absolute abundance of every unique TCRbeta CDR3 rearrangement. For each sample, productive Simpson clonality was calculated by taking the square root of Simpson's diversity index across productive rearrangements. Not all clones reach the TCRdb copy of this immuneACCESS table, which keeps in-frame sequences only. Checked studies attribute under half of the gap to unresolved V genes and leave the rest unexplained. That table is the source of V, J and clone size, and D and trimming were worked out from the DNA. This sample lists about 200,000 clones; around four fifths were detected once. 6% to 8% of the sample lies in the top ten.

Note on this clone: The specificity of this receptor is unknown. No base-level quality is on record; no much larger clone is a single base apart.

Source material: peripheral blood. This chain is built from TRBV7-2 and TRBJ2-3; 5 matching bases give a weak D call of TRBD2. The sequence was obtained from a human donor with acute or convalescent COVID-19. The donor label of this sample is uncertain. The nucleotide sequence is TGTGCCAGCAGCCCTAACGCGGGCCTTAGCACAGATACGCAGTATTTT. The encoded protein is CASSPNAGLSTDTQYF.